This section outlines one TCR beta chain sequence together with its context. The antigen is undetermined. This entry belongs to a study of Ad26.COV2.S vaccination and SARS-CoV-2 variants. V shed 7 bases, J shed 3 bases, and the junction held 13 bases outside the gene matches. CDR3 length equals 16 residues. Germline V CDR1 and CDR2: SGHRS, YFSETQ. Produced via immunoSEQ multiplex PCR; TCRdb's table is partial and in-frame only. The sample lists around 170,000 clones, around nine tenths seen once, with over 4.5% in the top ten. Study-wide points: Participants given vaccine showed non-spike TCR breadth similar to that of placebo recipients. Placebo recipients trailed vaccine recipients in spike-specific TCR breadth. Spike-specific CD8+ and CD4+ T cell responses reportedly showed substantial breadth after vaccination.

This chain links TRBV5-1 with TRBJ2-7, with TRBD2 identical over 10 bases. This TCR came from a human donor who had recovered from COVID-19. Here the sequenced sample was peripheral blood, taken after recovery from COVID-19. CDR3 coding DNA: TGCGCCAGCTCCCCTGATTCACTAGCGGGATTCTACGAGCAGTACTTC. It yields the protein CASSPDSLAGFYEQYF.